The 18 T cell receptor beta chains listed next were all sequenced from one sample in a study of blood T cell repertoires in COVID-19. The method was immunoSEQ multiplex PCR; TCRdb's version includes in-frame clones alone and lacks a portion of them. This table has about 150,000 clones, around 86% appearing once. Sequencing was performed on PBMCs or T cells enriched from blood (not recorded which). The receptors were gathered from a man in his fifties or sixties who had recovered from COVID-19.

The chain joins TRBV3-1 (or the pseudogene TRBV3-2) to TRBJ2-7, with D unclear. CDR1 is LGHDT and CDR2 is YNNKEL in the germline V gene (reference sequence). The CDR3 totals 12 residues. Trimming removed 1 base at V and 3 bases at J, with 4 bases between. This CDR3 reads CASSQALYEQYF. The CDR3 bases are TGTGCCAGCAGCCAAGCCCTCTACGAGCAGTACTTC.

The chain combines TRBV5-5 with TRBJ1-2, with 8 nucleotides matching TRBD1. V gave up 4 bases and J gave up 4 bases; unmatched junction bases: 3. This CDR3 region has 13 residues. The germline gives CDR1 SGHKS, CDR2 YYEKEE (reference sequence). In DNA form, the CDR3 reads TGTGCCAGCAGCCTAGACAGGGGCTATGGCTACACCTTC. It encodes CASSLDRGYGYTF.

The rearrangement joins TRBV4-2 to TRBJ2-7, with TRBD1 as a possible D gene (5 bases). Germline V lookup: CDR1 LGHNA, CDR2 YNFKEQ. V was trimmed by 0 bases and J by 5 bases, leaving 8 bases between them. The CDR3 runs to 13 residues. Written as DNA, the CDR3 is TGTGCCAGCAGCCAAGAACAGGTAAACGAGCAGTACTTC. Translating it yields CASSQEQVNEQYF.

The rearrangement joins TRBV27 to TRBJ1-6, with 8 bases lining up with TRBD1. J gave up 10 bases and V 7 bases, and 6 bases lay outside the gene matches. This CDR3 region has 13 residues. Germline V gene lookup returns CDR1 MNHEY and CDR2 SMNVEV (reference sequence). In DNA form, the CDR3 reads TGTGCCAGCAAAGGACAGGGATCATCACCCCTCCACTTT. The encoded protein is CASKGQGSSPLHF.

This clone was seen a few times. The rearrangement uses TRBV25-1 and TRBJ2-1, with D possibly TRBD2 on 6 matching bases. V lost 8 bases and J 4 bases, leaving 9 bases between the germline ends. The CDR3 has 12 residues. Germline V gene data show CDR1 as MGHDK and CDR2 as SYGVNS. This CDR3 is CASGDSYNEQFF. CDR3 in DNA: TGTGCCAGCGGGGACTCTTACAATGAGCAGTTCTTC.

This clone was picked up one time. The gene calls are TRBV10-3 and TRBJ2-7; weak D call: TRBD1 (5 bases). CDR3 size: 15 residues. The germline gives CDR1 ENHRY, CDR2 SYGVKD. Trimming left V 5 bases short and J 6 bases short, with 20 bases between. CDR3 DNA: TGTGCCATCAGTCCAGGGATAGCAAGAACGGGCGAGCAGTACTTC. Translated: CAISPGIARTGEQYF.

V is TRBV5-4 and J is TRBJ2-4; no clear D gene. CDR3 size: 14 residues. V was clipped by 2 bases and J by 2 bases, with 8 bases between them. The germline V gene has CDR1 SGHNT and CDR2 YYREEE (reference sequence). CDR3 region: CASSFQDPKNIQYF. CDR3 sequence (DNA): TGTGCCAGCAGCTTTCAGGATCCCAAAAACATTCAGTACTTC.

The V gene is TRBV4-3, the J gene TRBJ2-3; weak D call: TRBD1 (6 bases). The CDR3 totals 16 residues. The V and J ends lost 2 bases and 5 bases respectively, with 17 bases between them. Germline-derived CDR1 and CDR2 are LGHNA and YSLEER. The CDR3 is CASSQQDRPAKDTQYF. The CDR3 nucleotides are TGCGCCAGCAGCCAACAAGACAGGCCAGCGAAAGATACGCAGTATTTT.

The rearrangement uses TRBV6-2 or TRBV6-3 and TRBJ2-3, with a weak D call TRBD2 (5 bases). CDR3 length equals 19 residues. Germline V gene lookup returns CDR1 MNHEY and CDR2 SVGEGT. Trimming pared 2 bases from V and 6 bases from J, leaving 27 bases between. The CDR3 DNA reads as TGTGCCAGCAGTTACCTCTCGTTCTGTCCCCCTGGTAGGAGGGATACGCAGTATTTT. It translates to CASSYLSFCPPGRRDTQYF.

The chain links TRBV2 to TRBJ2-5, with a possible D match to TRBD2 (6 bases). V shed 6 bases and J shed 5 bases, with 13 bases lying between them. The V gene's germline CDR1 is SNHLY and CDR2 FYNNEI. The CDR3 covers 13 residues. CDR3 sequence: CASSLRLGETQYF. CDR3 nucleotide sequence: TGTGCCAGCAGCTTAAGACTAGGGGAGACCCAGTACTTC.

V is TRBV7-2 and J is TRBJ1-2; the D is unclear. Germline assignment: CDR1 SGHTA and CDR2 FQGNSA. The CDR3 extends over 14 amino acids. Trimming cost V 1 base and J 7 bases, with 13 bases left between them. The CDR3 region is CASSLGRGEGGYTF. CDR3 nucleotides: TGTGCCAGCAGCTTAGGCCGGGGAGAAGGTGGCTACACCTTC.

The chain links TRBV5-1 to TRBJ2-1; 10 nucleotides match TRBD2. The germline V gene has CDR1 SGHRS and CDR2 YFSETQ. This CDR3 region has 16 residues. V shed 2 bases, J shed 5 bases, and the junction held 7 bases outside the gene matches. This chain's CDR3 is CASSFMLAGGDNEQFF. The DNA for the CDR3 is TGCGCCAGCAGCTTTATGTTAGCGGGAGGCGACAATGAGCAGTTCTTC.

The CDR3 here is CASSLGGQGGGELFF. DNA for the CDR3: TGTGCCAGCAGCTTAGGTGGACAGGGAGGCGGGGAGCTGTTTTTT. V and J are TRBV7-3 and TRBJ2-2, with 8 bases identical to TRBD1. Trimming took 2 bases from V and 7 from J; bases not matched to a gene: 6. The CDR3 is 15 amino acids. Germline loops: CDR1 SGHTA, CDR2 FQGTGA.

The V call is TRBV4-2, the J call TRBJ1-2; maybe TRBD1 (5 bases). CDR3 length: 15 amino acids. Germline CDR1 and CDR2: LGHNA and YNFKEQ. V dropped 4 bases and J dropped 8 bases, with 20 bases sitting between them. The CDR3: CASSPGRRDGDGYTF. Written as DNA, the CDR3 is TGTGCCAGCAGCCCAGGGCGGAGGGACGGGGACGGCTACACCTTC.

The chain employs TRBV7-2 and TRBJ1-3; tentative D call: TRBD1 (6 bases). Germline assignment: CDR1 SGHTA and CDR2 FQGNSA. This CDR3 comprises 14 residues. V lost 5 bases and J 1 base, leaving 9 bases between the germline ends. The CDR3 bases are TGTGCCAGCAGCCCCGGGACATCTGGAAACACCATATATTTT. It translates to CASSPGTSGNTIYF.

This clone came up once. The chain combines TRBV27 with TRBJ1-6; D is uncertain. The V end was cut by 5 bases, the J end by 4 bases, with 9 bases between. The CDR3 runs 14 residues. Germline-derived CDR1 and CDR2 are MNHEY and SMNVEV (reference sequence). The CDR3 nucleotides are TGTGCCAGCAGTAGGGCGGGATATAATTCACCCCTCCACTTT. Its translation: CASSRAGYNSPLHF.

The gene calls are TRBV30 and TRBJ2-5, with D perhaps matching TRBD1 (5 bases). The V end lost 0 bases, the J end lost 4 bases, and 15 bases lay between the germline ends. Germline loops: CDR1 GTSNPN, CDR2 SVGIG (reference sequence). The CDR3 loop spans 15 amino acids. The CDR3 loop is CAWSVWDGAPETQYF. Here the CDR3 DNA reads TGTGCCTGGAGTGTTTGGGATGGGGCACCAGAGACCCAGTACTTC.

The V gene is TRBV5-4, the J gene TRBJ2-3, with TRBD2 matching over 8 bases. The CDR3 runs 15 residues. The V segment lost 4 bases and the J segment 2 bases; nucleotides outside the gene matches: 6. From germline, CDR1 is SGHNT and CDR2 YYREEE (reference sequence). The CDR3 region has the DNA TGTGCCAGCAGCACTGGGACTAGGAACACAGATACGCAGTATTTT. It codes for CASSTGTRNTDTQYF.